The 25 T cell receptor beta chains reported below all come from one sample, sequenced in a study of early T cells in non-severe SARS-CoV-2 infection (dated by TCRdb to 2020 to 2023). Libraries were constructed by 5' RACE. The data were produced on a NextSeq 500. TCRdb reprocessing: public reads trimmed at Q25 with fastp, clones called with MiXCR, in-frame beta chains kept. Rows are unified per CDR3 protein, each entry keeping the most common DNA and genes. The sample yields around 57,000 distinct CDR3 sequences; approximately 8% were counted once. In total, the top ten clones hold around 9.4% of the sample. Sequencing was carried out using whole blood. All receptors derive from an adult who was a healthcare worker with PCR-confirmed SARS-CoV-2 infection or an uninfected control (not recorded which).

The rearrangement links TRBV2 to TRBJ1-5; tentative D call: TRBD1 (6 bases). Trimming pared 7 bases from V and 0 bases from J, leaving 13 bases between. Germline CDR1 SNHLY, CDR2 FYNNEI. The CDR3 consists of 15 residues. The CDR3 nucleotides are TGTGCCAGCACCGAGGACAGTGATAGCAATCAGCCCCAGCATTTT. Translation gives CASTEDSDSNQPQHF.

This clonotype was seen at least ten times. The rearrangement joins TRBV20-1 to TRBJ1-4; D gene uncertain. CDR3 size: 14 residues. Germline V CDR1 and CDR2: DFQATT, SNEGSKA (reference sequence). The ends were cut back, 3 bases at V and 1 base at J, with 9 bases in the middle. CDR3 DNA: TGCAGTGCTAGTCCGGACTTAACTAATGAAAAACTGTTTTTT. Its translation: CSASPDLTNEKLFF.

This clonotype was detected ten times or more. The chain uses TRBV12-3 or TRBV12-4 and TRBJ1-5, with D maybe TRBD1 (5 bases). V was clipped by 3 bases and J by 0 bases, with 12 bases between them. CDR3 length: 16 amino acids. The CDR3 region is CASSLGDLISNQPQHF. CDR3 DNA sequence: TGTGCCAGCAGTTTGGGGGACTTAATTAGCAATCAGCCCCAGCATTTT.

This clonotype occurred many times. The J gene is TRBJ1-6, the V gene TRBV19; D may be TRBD1 (5 bases). The CDR3 spans 14 residues. CDR1 and CDR2 from the germline V gene are LNHDA and SQIVND (reference sequence). V gave up 6 bases and J gave up 9 bases, with 15 bases separating them. DNA of the CDR3: TGTGCCAGTAGCCCCGAGACAGAGGGTTCACCCCTCCACTTT. This translates into CASSPETEGSPLHF. The entire variable domain, with the rest obtained from reference TRBV19 and TRBJ1-6, is as follows: DGGITQSPKYLFRKEGQNVTLSCEQNLNHDAMYWYRQDPGQGLRLIYYSQIVNDFQKGDIAEGYSVSREKKESFPLTVTSAQKNPTAFYLCASSPETEGSPLHFGNGTRLTVT.

Ten or more counts support this clonotype. The chain carries TRBV6-2 or TRBV6-3 and TRBJ2-1; TRBD2 matches 13 bases. Unmatched junction bases numbered 9, after V lost 6 bases and J lost 4 bases. The CDR3 has 17 residues. The germline V gene encodes CDR1 MNHEY and CDR2 SVGEGT. The CDR3 loop is CASSLRTSGSSYNEQFF. The CDR3 DNA reads TGTGCCAGCAGCCTGAGGACTAGCGGGAGTTCTTACAATGAGCAGTTCTTC.

This clonotype was seen a handful of times. The chain uses TRBV4-3 and TRBJ2-3; 7 nucleotides align to TRBD2. Germline CDR1 LGHNA, CDR2 YSLEER. The junction had 5 bases not matched to a gene; V was cut back by 1 base and J by 4 bases. The CDR3 is made up of 15 amino acids. CDR3 amino acids: CASSQATSVPDTQYF. In nucleotides, the CDR3 is TGCGCCAGCAGCCAAGCCACTAGCGTCCCAGATACGCAGTATTTT.

This clonotype was recorded at least ten times. The gene calls are TRBV27 and TRBJ2-3; 9 bases are a match to TRBD1. Germline loops: CDR1 MNHEY, CDR2 SMNVEV (reference sequence). V dropped 6 bases and J dropped 4; count of bases not matched to a gene: 11. The CDR3 loop spans 16 amino acids. The CDR3 DNA follows: TGTGCCAGCAGGTCGTCGGGGACAGGGTATTCAGATACGCAGTATTTT. It codes for CASRSSGTGYSDTQYF.

Only a few counts were recorded for this clonotype. The V call is TRBV7-6, the J call TRBJ1-5; D is perhaps TRBD1 (5 bases). Germline V CDR1 and CDR2: SGHVS, FNYEAQ. This CDR3 contains 14 residues. Trimming pared 6 bases from V and 2 bases from J, leaving 11 bases between. CDR3 in amino acids: CASSAGTGNQPQHF. The CDR3 DNA sequence: TGTGCCAGCAGTGCTGGGACGGGCAATCAGCCCCAGCATTTT.

This clonotype has more than one count but fewer than ten. V gene TRBV6-2 or TRBV6-3 combines with J gene TRBJ1-6; D call uncertain. The CDR3 is 14 amino acids. Germline lookup yields CDR1 MNHEY and CDR2 SVGEGT. Trimming pared 7 bases from V and 7 bases from J, leaving 14 bases between. CDR3 sequence reads: CASTPGSINSPLHF. DNA of the CDR3: TGTGCCAGCACCCCCGGTAGCATCAATTCACCCCTCCACTTT.

V is TRBV4-2 and J is TRBJ2-7; D ambiguous. The CDR3 totals 13 residues. Germline values: CDR1 LGHNA, CDR2 YNFKEQ. The germline V and J ends were trimmed by 1 base and 2 bases, with 6 bases remaining between them. The CDR3 DNA reads TGTGCCAGCAGCCAAGGATATACCTACGAGCAGTACTTC. Translating gives CASSQGYTYEQYF.

This clonotype was counted at least ten times. This chain joins TRBV7-9 and TRBJ2-2; D gene unclear. The CDR3 length is 16 residues. V gave up 0 bases and J gave up 1 base, with 9 bases separating them. Germline V CDR1 and CDR2: SEHNR, FQNEAQ (reference sequence). The CDR3 DNA reads TGTGCCAGCAGCTTAGCCCTACCCAAGAACACCGGGGAGCTGTTTTTT. Protein product: CASSLALPKNTGELFF.

The chain carries TRBV11-3 and TRBJ2-7; D remains ambiguous. CDR1 is SGHNT and CDR2 is YENEEA in the germline V gene. The CDR3 extends over 12 amino acids. V lost 2 bases and J 4 bases, leaving 6 bases between the germline ends. In DNA form, the CDR3 reads TGTGCCAGCAGCTTATCAAGGTACGAGCAGTACTTC. Protein product: CASSLSRYEQYF.

In its sample, this clonotype was seen many times. This chain connects TRBV7-2 to TRBJ2-2, with TRBD1 matching 9 bases. The CDR3 spans 15 residues. The germline CDR1 and CDR2 sequences are SGHTA and FQGNSA. The trim removed 6 bases at V and 5 bases at J, leaving 7 bases unmatched. The CDR3 spells CASRPTGGNTGELFF. CDR3 DNA: TGTGCCAGCAGGCCCACAGGGGGCAATACCGGGGAGCTGTTTTTT.

This clonotype appeared a few times. Sequence at one end of the junction differs from germline and may be a read error. The chain joins TRBV7-7 to TRBJ2-3; D is possibly TRBD2 (5 bases). The CDR3 length is 13 residues. Per the germline V gene, CDR1 is SSHAT and CDR2 is FNYEAQ (reference sequence). The CDR3 DNA reads TGTGCTAGCAGCTCCCCCGGGGCAGATACGCAGTATTTT. Its translation is CASSSPGADTQYF.

This sequence joins TRBV20-1 and TRBJ2-7; possibly TRBD1 or TRBD2 for D (5 bases each). The CDR3 has 13 residues. V dropped 3 bases and J dropped 5 bases, with 14 bases sitting between them. CDR1 is DFQATT, CDR2 SNEGSKA, per germline (reference sequence). The CDR3 reads CSASKRGTNEQYF. CDR3 coding DNA: TGCAGTGCTAGTAAGAGAGGGACCAACGAGCAGTACTTC.

This chain joins TRBV9 and TRBJ1-1; no clear D. The CDR3 is made up of 14 amino acids. The ends were cut back, 2 bases at V and 1 base at J, with 9 bases in the middle. Germline lookup yields CDR1 SGDLS and CDR2 YYNGEE. Here the CDR3 DNA reads TGTGCCAGCAGCGTGAGGGCCCAGAACACTGAAGCTTTCTTT. It codes for CASSVRAQNTEAFF.

This chain joins TRBV3-1 and TRBJ2-3; 9 nucleotides agree with TRBD1. The CDR3 runs to 17 residues. With V trimmed by 3 bases and J by 4 bases, 11 bases remained unmatched. The germline gives CDR1 LGHDT, CDR2 YNNKEL (reference sequence). The CDR3 region is CASSHVAGTGMSDTQYF. The CDR3 DNA sequence: TGTGCCAGCAGCCATGTGGCGGGGACAGGGATGTCAGATACGCAGTATTTT.

The chain joins TRBV7-9 to TRBJ1-4; 7 positions match TRBD1. The junction had 8 bases not matched to a gene; V was cut back by 5 bases and J by 8 bases. Germline CDR1 reads SEHNR; CDR2 reads FQNEAQ (reference sequence). There are 14 residues in the CDR3. CDR3 residues: CASSRGTAYEKLFF. CDR3 DNA: TGTGCCAGCAGCCGAGGGACAGCTTACGAAAAACTGTTTTTT.

A few counts support this clonotype. The chain has TRBV6-6 and TRBJ2-7; D not certain. Trimming cost V 1 base and J 6 bases, with 7 bases left between them. The V gene's germline CDR1 is MNHNY and CDR2 SVGAGI (reference sequence). The CDR3 sequence is 12 residues long. CDR3 in DNA: TGTGCCAGCAGTTACTATACTGTCGAGCAGTACTTC. Its translation is CASSYYTVEQYF.

This clonotype was observed a handful of times. The CDR3 region has the DNA TGTGCCAGCAGCTTTACTAGCGACCTTAGCACAGATACGCAGTATTTT. Amino acid sequence: CASSFTSDLSTDTQYF. The V and J genes are TRBV7-6 and TRBJ2-3; 7 nucleotides align to TRBD2. V shed 3 bases, J shed 0 bases, and the junction held 6 bases outside the gene matches. Germline V gene lookup returns CDR1 SGHVS and CDR2 FNYEAQ. The length of the CDR3 is 16 residues. Variable domain in full (rest from reference TRBV7-6 and TRBJ2-3): GAGVSQSPRYKVTKRGQDVALRCDPISGHVSLYWYRQALGQGPEFLTYFNYEAQQDKSGLPNDRFSAERPEGSISTLTIQRTEQRDSAMYRCASSFTSDLSTDTQYFGPGTRLTVL.

The rearrangement links TRBV28 to TRBJ1-3; perhaps TRBD1 as D (5 bases). CDR3 length equals 16 residues. The germline V gene encodes CDR1 MDHEN and CDR2 SYDVKM. V lost 3 bases and J 2 bases, leaving 14 bases between the germline ends. The CDR3 DNA follows: TGTGCCAGCAGTTTGCCCCTTGGGACGGCTGGAAACACCATATATTTT. Translating gives CASSLPLGTAGNTIYF.

This clonotype was observed many times. The V and J genes are TRBV18 and TRBJ2-7; 9 bases are a match to TRBD2. V shed 2 bases, J shed 0 bases, and the junction held 8 bases outside the gene matches. Looked up from germline, CDR1 is KGHSH and CDR2 is LQKENI. This CDR3 contains 17 residues. The CDR3 reads CASSPFFQREVSYEQYF. In DNA form, the CDR3 reads TGTGCCAGCTCACCATTCTTTCAGCGGGAGGTCTCCTACGAGCAGTACTTC.

This clonotype was seen at least ten times. The chain couples TRBV12-3 or TRBV12-4 to TRBJ2-3; possible D gene TRBD2, 6 bases. The CDR3 is 14 amino acids. Trimming removed 4 bases from V and 7 bases from J, with 15 bases in between. The CDR3 coding sequence is TGTGCCAGCAGTTACGACGTGGGAGGCCATACGCAGTATTTT. It specifies CASSYDVGGHTQYF.

The V call is TRBV7-9, the J call TRBJ1-2; no clear D gene. This CDR3 has 13 residues. Germline V gives CDR1 SEHNR, CDR2 FQNEAQ (reference sequence). V dropped 5 bases and J dropped 4 bases, with 11 bases sitting between them. In nucleotides, the CDR3 is TGTGCCAGCAGCCCCCAGATGGCCTATGGCTACACCTTC. Translation: CASSPQMAYGYTF.

At least ten counts were recorded for this clonotype. This CDR3 is CASSLTYEQYF. The CDR3 DNA reads as TGTGCCAGCAGCTTAACGTACGAGCAGTACTTC. The gene calls are TRBV7-2 and TRBJ2-7; D gene unclear. V was clipped by 2 bases and J by 4 bases, with 3 bases between them. CDR1 is SGHTA, CDR2 FQGNSA, per germline. CDR3 length: 11 residues.